The 25 T cell receptor beta chains below were found in one sample sequenced in a study of memory CD4+ T cells and cytomegalovirus serostatus. TCRdb's copy holds only in-frame clones and misses some; the assay was immunoSEQ multiplex PCR. The sample contains just over 40,000 clones, about four fifths of which appear only once. The sort gate was single viable CD3+CD4+CD8-CD45RO+ cells for memory CD4+ T cells. The sequencing sample was made of memory CD4+ T cells from blood. These receptors originate from an adult in good health and CMV-seronegative.

The chain recombines TRBV5-8 with TRBJ1-2; D unresolved. Trimming removed 6 bases at V and 8 bases at J, with 20 bases between. CDR1 and CDR2 (germline): SGHTS, YDEGEE. The CDR3 runs to 14 residues. For the CDR3, the DNA is TGTGCCAGCACCCCAATGTCGCTATCAAGAGGCTACACCTTC. This translates into CASTPMSLSRGYTF.

This clone appeared a single time. The chain links TRBV2 to TRBJ1-6; possible D gene TRBD1, 6 bases. Germline V lookup: CDR1 SNHLY, CDR2 FYNNEI. CDR3 size: 16 residues. V was pared by 5 bases and J by 6 bases, with 17 bases between. CDR3 residues: CASSPNRDPVNSPLHF. CDR3 sequence (DNA): TGTGCCAGCAGTCCGAACAGGGACCCAGTTAATTCACCCCTCCACTTT.

This sequence joins TRBV18 and TRBJ2-7; D may be TRBD1 (6 bases). This CDR3 contains 14 residues. The germline V and J ends were trimmed by 3 bases and 2 bases, with 11 bases remaining between them. CDR1 and CDR2 (germline): KGHSH, LQKENI. CDR3 coding DNA: TGTGCCAGCTCACCTATGGGACACCCCTACGAGCAGTACTTC. It translates to CASSPMGHPYEQYF.

V gene TRBV23-1 combines with J gene TRBJ2-4; 8 positions agree with TRBD2. TRBV23-1 is an ORF for which the function is uncertain. This CDR3 has 16 residues. V shed 6 bases and J 0 bases; nucleotides not matched to a gene: 7. CDR3 sequence reads: CASRIGAGGAKNIQYF. Written as DNA, the CDR3 is TGCGCCAGCAGAATCGGGGCGGGGGGAGCCAAAAACATTCAGTACTTC.

The chain carries TRBV6-5 and TRBJ1-2; no clear D gene. CDR3 length: 15 residues. The V gene's germline CDR1 is MNHEY and CDR2 SVGAGI. The V gene lost 0 bases and the J gene lost 4 bases, with 12 bases spanning the gap. CDR3 sequence (DNA): TGTGCCAGCAGTTACTCGCAAAGGCGCGGCTATGGCTACACCTTC. Protein: CASSYSQRRGYGYTF.

J is TRBJ1-1 and V is TRBV7-8; D not resolved. The V gene lost 2 bases and the J gene lost 1 base, with 8 bases spanning the gap. From germline, CDR1 is SGHVS and CDR2 FQNEAQ. There are 14 residues in the CDR3. Here the CDR3 DNA reads TGTGCCAGCAGCTTAAAGTCAGAGAACACTGAAGCTTTCTTT. Translated: CASSLKSENTEAFF. Full variable domain (missing parts from reference TRBV7-8 and TRBJ1-1): GAGVSQSPRYKVAKRGQDVALRCDPISGHVSLFWYQQALGQGPEFLTYFQNEAQLDKSGLPSDRFFAERPEGSVSTLKIQRTQQEDSAVYLCASSLKSENTEAFFGQGTRLTVV.

With regard to this clone: An end of the junction differs from the germline gene, which may be a read error. The chain uses TRBV6-1 and TRBJ2-7; D possibly uses TRBD1 or TRBD2 (5 bases each). Germline CDR1 reads MNHNS; CDR2 reads SASEGT. The CDR3 contains 14 residues. CDR3 region: CASSEGVLGYDQYF. CDR3 sequence (DNA): TGTGCCAGCAGTGAGGGGGTTTTGGGATACGACCAGTACTTC.

The chain is built from TRBV7-3 and TRBJ2-2; D may be TRBD2 (6 bases). Germline V gene lookup returns CDR1 SGHTA and CDR2 FQGTGA. The CDR3 has 14 amino acids. Trimming left V 2 bases short and J 6 bases short, with 10 bases between. The CDR3 protein is CASSLPTSAGELFF. CDR3 DNA: TGTGCCAGCAGCTTACCGACTAGTGCCGGGGAGCTGTTTTTT.

V and J are TRBV11-1 and TRBJ2-2, with no clear D. The CDR3 is 14 amino acids. The V gene's germline CDR1 is SGHAT and CDR2 FQDESV (reference sequence). Trimming took off 3 bases at V and 5 bases at J, with 10 bases between the two ends. In nucleotides, the CDR3 is TGTGCCAGCAGCTTCTCGGCCCTTACCGGGGAGCTGTTTTTT. This sequence encodes CASSFSALTGELFF.

The rearrangement links TRBV5-1 to TRBJ2-6; D ambiguous. Germline CDR1 and CDR2: SGHRS and YFSETQ. V was cut by 7 bases and J by 0 bases, with 8 bases left in between. The CDR3 has 14 residues. The CDR3: CASGPGSGANVLTF. The CDR3, as DNA: TGCGCCAGCGGGCCCGGCTCTGGGGCCAACGTCCTGACTTTC.

The rearrangement joins TRBV5-1 to TRBJ2-5, with D possibly TRBD2 on 6 matching bases. This CDR3 is built from 13 residues. V lost 8 bases, J lost 2 bases, and 13 bases lay in between. Germline V gene lookup returns CDR1 SGHRS and CDR2 YFSETQ. CDR3 amino acids: CARTREAQETQYF. The CDR3 DNA follows: TGCGCCAGGACTAGGGAGGCTCAAGAGACCCAGTACTTC.

This chain uses TRBV7-8 with TRBJ1-1; D unclear. CDR1 and CDR2 from the germline V gene are SGHVS and FQNEAQ. The V end lost 1 base, the J end lost 8 bases, and 14 bases lay between the germline ends. This CDR3 spans 14 amino acids. Written as DNA, the CDR3 is TGTGCCAGCAGCTTAGGGATCTGGGAAAGAGAAGCTTTCTTT. This gives the protein CASSLGIWEREAFF.

This rearrangement joins TRBV4-1 to TRBJ1-6; 10 nucleotides agree with TRBD1. CDR1 is MGHRA and CDR2 is YSYEKL in the germline V gene. The length of the CDR3 is 14 residues. Unmatched junction bases numbered 4, after V lost 5 bases and J lost 9 bases. CDR3 coding DNA: TGCGCCAGCAGCTCGCGGGACAGGGGTTCACCCCTCCACTTT. This encodes CASSSRDRGSPLHF.

The chain combines TRBV7-8 with TRBJ1-2, with 7 nucleotides matching TRBD1. Trimming cost V 3 bases and J 4 bases; bases outside gene matches: 5. There are 14 residues in the CDR3. Germline-derived CDR1 and CDR2 are SGHVS and FQNEAQ. This CDR3 reads CASSLEAGGYGYTF. CDR3 in DNA: TGTGCCAGCAGCTTGGAAGCAGGGGGCTATGGCTACACCTTC.

The chain carries TRBV2 and TRBJ2-1; 7 bases align to TRBD1. From germline, CDR1 is SNHLY and CDR2 FYNNEI. The CDR3 covers 15 residues. V was clipped by 1 base and J by 4 bases; unmatched bases: 4. CDR3 sequence (DNA): TGTGCCAGCAGTGAAGACAGGGGCGAGTACAATGAGCAGTTCTTC. As protein: CASSEDRGEYNEQFF.

V is TRBV5-6 and J is TRBJ1-5, with D hard to call. The V and J ends lost 3 bases and 2 bases respectively, with 12 bases between them. CDR3 length equals 15 residues. Germline V lookup: CDR1 SGHDT, CDR2 YYEEEE. The DNA for the CDR3 is TGTGCCAGCAGCTCATTATCAGGACGCAATCAGCCCCAGCATTTT. Protein: CASSSLSGRNQPQHF. The full variable domain, in which reference TRBV5-6 and TRBJ1-5 provide the parts outside the CDR3, is DAGVTQSPTHLIKTRGQQVTLRCSPKSGHDTVSWYQQALGQGPQFIFQYYEEEERQRGNFPDRFSGHQFPNYSSELNVNALLLGDSALYLCASSSLSGRNQPQHFGDGTRLSIL.

This clone has just a few counts. This sequence joins TRBV23-1 and TRBJ2-3, with 7 bases matching TRBD2. TRBV23-1 is treated as an ORF (open reading frame) with a function not yet certain. V lost 0 bases, J lost 3 bases, and 9 bases stayed unmatched. This CDR3 region has 17 residues. In nucleotides, the CDR3 is TGCGCCAGCAGTCAATCGGCGGCGGGGGTTAGAACAGATACGCAGTATTTT. Protein sequence: CASSQSAAGVRTDTQYF.

The V call is TRBV6-5, the J call TRBJ1-1; D is uncertain. The V end lost 0 bases, the J end lost 2 bases, and 7 bases lay between the germline ends. Germline V gene lookup returns CDR1 MNHEY and CDR2 SVGAGI. CDR3 length equals 14 residues. The CDR3 DNA sequence: TGTGCCAGCAGTTACTCGGAGGGAAACACTGAAGCTTTCTTT. Translating it yields CASSYSEGNTEAFF.

This clone turned up a few times. This chain connects TRBV19 to TRBJ2-7, with TRBD1 matching 8 bases. The CDR3 extends over 16 amino acids. V lost 6 bases to trimming and J lost 0 bases; unmatched junction nucleotides: 10. Looked up from germline, CDR1 is LNHDA and CDR2 is SQIVND (reference sequence). CDR3 protein: CASRYRSTGGSYEQYF. The DNA of the CDR3 is TGTGCCAGTAGGTATAGGTCTACAGGGGGCTCCTACGAGCAGTACTTC.

V usage is TRBV18 and J usage is TRBJ2-1, with D perhaps TRBD1 or TRBD2 (5 bases each). Trimming removed 1 base at V and 2 bases at J, with 12 bases between. Germline CDR1 and CDR2: KGHSH and LQKENI. The CDR3 is made up of 16 amino acids. CDR3 sequence: CASSPQGPGTYNEQFF. CDR3 sequence (DNA): TGTGCCAGCTCACCACAGGGACCCGGGACCTACAATGAGCAGTTCTTC.

V is TRBV7-6 and J is TRBJ1-1; D is unresolved. V lost 0 bases to trimming and J lost 5 bases, with 7 bases between them. This CDR3 region has 13 residues. The germline CDR1 and CDR2 sequences are SGHVS and FNYEAQ. The CDR3 spells CASSLATETEAFF. CDR3 in DNA: TGTGCCAGCAGCTTAGCCACGGAAACTGAAGCTTTCTTT.

The table lists this clone with a count of one. The rearrangement joins TRBV15 to TRBJ1-2; D remains unclear. The germline gives CDR1 LNHNV, CDR2 YYDKDF (reference sequence). V gave up 0 bases and J gave up 8 bases, with 16 bases separating them. The CDR3 consists of 15 residues. The CDR3 protein is CATSREFRQKVGYTF. The CDR3 DNA is TGTGCCACCAGCAGAGAATTCCGCCAGAAAGTCGGCTACACCTTC.

The genes are TRBV5-6 and TRBJ1-2; tentative D call: TRBD1 (5 bases). The CDR3 is 14 residues long. V shed 4 bases and J shed 4 bases, with 14 bases lying between them. The germline CDR1 and CDR2 sequences are SGHDT and YYEEEE. CDR3 DNA: TGTGCCAGCAGCAAAGGCAGGGTGGGCTATGGCTACACCTTC. Translation: CASSKGRVGYGYTF.

A remark on this clone: The germline gene is not matched at one end of the junction; a read error may be the cause. The chain employs TRBV30 and TRBJ1-2; D possibly corresponds to TRBD1 (5 bases). The CDR3 runs 12 residues. Germline values: CDR1 GTSNPN, CDR2 SVGIG (reference sequence). CDR3 sequence: CTWSKGPYGYTF. The CDR3 bases are TGTACCTGGAGTAAGGGGCCCTATGGCTACACCTTC.

The chain couples TRBV7-3 to TRBJ2-1; D gene ambiguous. The ends were cut back, 5 bases at V and 1 base at J, with 15 bases in the middle. The CDR3 covers 16 residues. Germline V gene sequence: CDR1 SGHTA, CDR2 FQGTGA. CDR3 nucleotide sequence: TGTGCCAGCAGCCAAACGTCTCAGTCTTCCTACAATGAGCAGTTCTTC. Its translation is CASSQTSQSSYNEQFF.